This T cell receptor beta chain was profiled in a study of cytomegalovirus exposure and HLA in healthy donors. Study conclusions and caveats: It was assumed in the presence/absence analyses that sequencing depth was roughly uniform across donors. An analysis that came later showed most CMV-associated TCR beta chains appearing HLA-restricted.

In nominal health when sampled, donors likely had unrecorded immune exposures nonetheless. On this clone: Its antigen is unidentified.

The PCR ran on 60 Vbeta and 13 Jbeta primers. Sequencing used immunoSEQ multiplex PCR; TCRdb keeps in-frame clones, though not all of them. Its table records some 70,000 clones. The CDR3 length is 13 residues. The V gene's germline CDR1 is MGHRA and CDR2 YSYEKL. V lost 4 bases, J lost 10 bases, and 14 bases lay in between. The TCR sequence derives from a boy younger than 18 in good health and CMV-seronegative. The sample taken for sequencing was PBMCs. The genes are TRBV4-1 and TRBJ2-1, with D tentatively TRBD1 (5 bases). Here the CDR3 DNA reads TGCGCCAGCAGCCCGCCTCAGGGAACGGAGCAGTTCTTC. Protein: CASSPPQGTEQFF.